The source of this TCR beta chain is a study of shared clonotypes between healthy human individuals. Clones were sequenced by immunoSEQ multiplex PCR, and TCRdb holds only the in-frame ones, with some missing. The sample contains around 2,000,000 clones, roughly 94% of which appear only once. CDR1 SGHNT and CDR2 YYREEE come from the germline V gene (reference sequence). The CDR3 sequence is 14 residues long. V lost 2 bases and J 6 bases, leaving 12 bases between the germline ends. Naive CD8 isolation took CD45RO-negative cells positively selected for CCR7 and excluded terminally differentiated effector memory CD45RA+ cells.

The chain is built from TRBV5-4 and TRBJ2-1; weak D call: TRBD2 (6 bases). The clonotype comes from a young man in good health. The sample consisted of naive CD8+ T cells sorted from blood. CDR3 nucleotide sequence: TGTGCCAGCAGCTTTTTGGAGACTAGCAATGAGCAGTTCTTC. Its protein is CASSFLETSNEQFF.